This T cell receptor (beta chain) was observed in a study of blood T cell repertoires in COVID-19. The wider study: PBMCs, B-cell-depleted T cells, or T cells were the source of the cDNA or gDNA that made up the material.

The CDR3 is 14 amino acids. J was trimmed by 7 bases and V by 2 bases; bases with no gene match: 6. In germline, CDR1 is SGHTA, CDR2 FQGNSA. In the original analysis: Reference gene primers were amplified, and this amplification served to estimate nucleated cell counts. Method: immunoSEQ multiplex PCR; TCRdb's copy keeps in-frame clones and lacks some. That table is the source of V, J and clone size, and D and trimming were worked out from the DNA. Altogether 200,000 to 250,000 clones are present, more than 75% being singletons, with the ten largest covering roughly 13%. The sequencing sample was made of peripheral blood. J is TRBJ1-2 and V is TRBV7-2, with 8 bases lining up with TRBD1. The source of this sequence is a human donor in a cohort sampled during active COVID-19. The CDR3 reads CASSLHDRGLGYTF. The CDR3 DNA reads as TGTGCCAGCAGCTTACACGACAGGGGACTTGGCTACACCTTC.